The rows below give T cell receptor beta chains drawn from one sample of a study of T cells in Graves' hyperthyroidism and ophthalmopathy. One entry per CDR3 protein results from TCRdb running MiXCR on the multiplex PCR reads. This sample has approximately 600,000 distinct CDR3 sequences, with 14% found just once. The sample was blood. Receptor source: a woman aged 18-35 years with Graves' ophthalmopathy. CDR3s include the opening cysteine and the closing phenylalanine or tryptophan. The order of the fields is J gene, V gene, D gene, clone size, CDR3 protein, CDR3 DNA. A D gene is named only where the DNA matches it firmly. The size of a clone is reported for some rows only, either as once, few or many, or as a class for expanded clones.

>TRBJ1-2|TRBV19|.|.
CASSSRGGYYGYTF
TGTGCCAGTAGTAGCCGTGGGGGATACTATGGCTACACCTTC
>TRBJ2-7|TRBV28|.|many
CASSRAAYEQYF
TGTGCCAGCAGTAGGGCAGCCTACGAGCAGTACTTC
>TRBJ2-5|TRBV7-8|TRBD1|few
CASSPRRDREETQYF
TGTGCCAGCAGCCCTAGACGGGACAGGGAAGAGACCCAGTACTTC
>TRBJ2-1|TRBV20-1|.|many
CSARVGDSIHEQFF
TGCAGTGCTAGAGTTGGGGACTCCATTCATGAGCAGTTCTTC
>TRBJ1-1|TRBV20-1|.|many
CSARPGQMNTEAFF
TGCAGTGCTAGACCCGGACAGATGAACACTGAAGCTTTCTTT
>TRBJ1-2|TRBV29-1|.|few
CSVEVTELTYGYTF
TGCAGCGTTGAAGTGACAGAGCTAACTTATGGCTACACCTTC
>TRBJ1-5|TRBV4-2|.|.
CASSPREAAVVSNQPQHF
TGTGCCAGCAGCCCCCGAGAGGCAGCGGTCGTGAGCAATCAGCCCCAGCATTTT
>TRBJ2-7|TRBV6-1|.|few
CASRSWTDIYEQYF
TGTGCCAGCAGGTCCTGGACAGATATCTACGAGCAGTACTTC
>TRBJ2-7|TRBV20-1|.|.
CSARENPRDIGEEQYF
TGCAGTGCTAGAGAAAACCCCCGGGACATCGGAGAAGAGCAGTACTTC
>TRBJ1-1|TRBV7-9|.|.
CASSHKRGGDNTEAFF
TGTGCCAGCAGCCACAAACGGGGAGGGGATAACACTGAAGCTTTCTTT
>TRBJ2-5|TRBV7-2|.|many
CASSSPWRGETQYF
TGTGCCAGCAGCTCCCCGTGGAGAGGGGAGACCCAGTACTTC
>TRBJ2-5|TRBV12-3/TRBV12-4|.|many
CASSLRRSVLETQYF
TGTGCCAGCAGCCTTAGAAGGAGTGTGTTGGAGACCCAGTACTTC
>TRBJ1-4|TRBV10-3|TRBD1|many
CAIKKDRREKLFF
TGTGCCATCAAGAAGGACAGGCGAGAAAAACTGTTTTTT
>TRBJ1-4|TRBV28|.|.
CASGPRVTNEKLFF
TGTGCCAGCGGACCTCGTGTCACTAATGAAAAACTGTTTTTT
>TRBJ2-3|TRBV6-5|TRBD2|few
CASSYGGLAGYTDTQYF
TGTGCCAGCAGTTACGGGGGACTAGCGGGATACACAGATACGCAGTATTTT
>TRBJ2-7|TRBV5-4|.|.
CASSSLEDGTSYEQYF
TGTGCCAGCAGCTCCCTGGAGGATGGAACCTCCTACGAGCAGTACTTC
>TRBJ2-3|TRBV12-3/TRBV12-4|.|many
CASSDMDSIFLTDTQYF
TGTGCCAGCAGTGACATGGACAGCATCTTTCTCACAGATACGCAGTATTTT
>TRBJ2-5|TRBV6-2/TRBV6-3|.|few
CASSYANMPAQYF
TGTGCCAGCAGTTACGCGAATATGCCGGCCCAGTACTTC
>TRBJ1-2|TRBV29-1|.|.
CSVAWVLGRYTF
TGCAGCGTTGCATGGGTTCTTGGGCGCTACACCTTC
>TRBJ2-3|TRBV7-3|TRBD2|.
CASSNSASGRADTQYF
TGTGCCAGCAGCAACTCGGCTAGCGGGAGGGCGGATACGCAGTATTTT
>TRBJ2-5|TRBV10-3|.|.
CAINEGLEETQYF
TGTGCCATCAACGAGGGACTGGAAGAGACCCAGTACTTC
>TRBJ1-6|TRBV28|.|many
CASSLFGDRNSPLHF
TGTGCCAGCAGTTTATTTGGGGATCGTAATTCACCCCTCCACTTT
>TRBJ2-1|TRBV7-8|.|many
CASSLVLPQFF
TGTGCCAGCAGCTTAGTGCTCCCGCAGTTCTTC
>TRBJ2-1|TRBV24-1|.|many
CATSEGSPYNEQFF
TGTGCCACCAGTGAGGGCAGCCCCTACAATGAGCAGTTCTTC
>TRBJ2-2|TRBV30|.|many
CAWSGGSAGELFF
TGTGCCTGGAGTGGGGGGTCTGCCGGGGAGCTGTTTTTT
>TRBJ2-5|TRBV7-3|.|many
CASSLTGTQETQYF
TGTGCCAGCAGCTTAACGGGAACGCAAGAGACCCAGTACTTC
>TRBJ2-7|TRBV20-1|TRBD2|.
CSARPTSGSYEQYF
TGCAGTGCTAGACCCACTAGCGGCTCCTACGAGCAGTACTTC
>TRBJ2-7|TRBV20-1|.|few
CSARVPQRVSYEQYF
TGCAGTGCTAGAGTCCCCCAGCGGGTATCCTACGAGCAGTACTTC
>TRBJ2-1|TRBV7-2|TRBD1|many
CASSTTGGRYNEQFF
TGTGCCAGCAGCACCACAGGGGGCCGTTACAATGAGCAGTTCTTC
>TRBJ2-2|TRBV15|.|.
CATSRVDQDTGELFF
TGTGCCACCAGCAGGGTGGATCAGGACACCGGGGAGCTGTTTTTT
>TRBJ2-7|TRBV28|TRBD2|many
CASSPAGTSGFYEQYF
TGTGCCAGCAGTCCGGCCGGGACTAGCGGATTTTACGAGCAGTACTTC
>TRBJ2-5|TRBV12-3/TRBV12-4|TRBD1|many
CASSSQDREQETQYF
TGTGCCAGCAGTTCTCAAGACAGGGAACAAGAGACCCAGTACTTC
>TRBJ1-2|TRBV6-2/TRBV6-3|TRBD1|.
CASSYRDRARYTF
TGTGCCAGCAGTTATAGGGACAGGGCTCGCTACACCTTC
>TRBJ2-3|TRBV12-3/TRBV12-4|.|.
CASRISSDTQYF
TGTGCCAGCAGGATCTCCTCAGATACGCAGTATTTT
>TRBJ2-2|TRBV9|.|.
CASSTRAGPAAGELFF
TGTGCCAGCAGCACGAGGGCGGGACCGGCCGCCGGGGAGCTGTTTTTT
>TRBJ2-1|TRBV28|TRBD1|many
CASRSTGEGQFF
TGTGCCAGCAGGTCCACAGGGGAAGGGCAGTTCTTC
>TRBJ2-7|TRBV2|.|many
CARGGGSSYEQYF
TGTGCCAGGGGGGGCGGGAGCTCCTACGAGCAGTACTTC
>TRBJ1-1|TRBV7-3|TRBD1|many
CASSSKDRERAFF
TGTGCCAGCAGCTCAAAAGACAGGGAAAGGGCTTTCTTT
>TRBJ1-6|TRBV27|.|.
CASSIDQGDGSPLHF
TGTGCCAGCAGTATAGACCAGGGTGATGGTTCACCCCTCCACTTT
>TRBJ1-5|TRBV7-9|.|many
CASSTGRSNQPQHF
TGTGCCAGCAGTACAGGGAGGAGCAATCAGCCCCAGCATTTT
>TRBJ1-2|TRBV12-3/TRBV12-4|.|few
CVSSSPFKDDGTFNYGYTF
TGTGTCAGCAGTTCACCTTTCAAGGACGACGGGACGTTTAACTATGGCTACACCTTC
>TRBJ2-6|TRBV19|TRBD1|.
CASRPRGTGANVLTF
TGTGCCAGTAGGCCCAGGGGGACTGGGGCCAACGTCCTGACTTTC
>TRBJ2-1|TRBV19|TRBD2|.
CASSIFREGYNEQFF
TGTGCCAGTAGTATTTTCCGGGAGGGGTACAATGAGCAGTTCTTC
>TRBJ2-1|TRBV6-4|.|many
CASSAEGGLHNEQFF
TGTGCCAGCAGTGCAGAGGGGGGTCTTCACAATGAGCAGTTCTTC